This T cell receptor beta chain was sequenced during a study of CD8+ T cells in alopecia areata. The treatment here: oral pan-JAK inhibitor, 5-10 mg twice daily. This clone appeared a few times. The antigen remains undetermined. Findings and limits, study-wide: A great number of expanded lesional clones endured in scalp and blood during tofacitinib.

J lost 10 bases, V lost 3 bases, and 7 bases had no gene match. This CDR3 has 13 amino acids. CDR1 and CDR2 from the germline V gene are MNHEY and SMNVEV (reference sequence). Isolated RNA was reverse transcribed into cDNA used as the sequencing template. This table comes from immunoSEQ multiplex PCR, and its TCRdb copy is limited to in-frame clones, with some not included. The table includes fewer than 150,000 clones, roughly 63% detected once. This chain uses TRBV27 with TRBJ1-2; 8 nucleotides agree with TRBD1. Sequenced material: CD8+ T cells sorted from blood, taken at week 4, from a patient treated with tofacitinib. The receptor was derived from a human donor with alopecia areata. The DNA for the CDR3 is TGTGCCAGCAGTTTCCCGGGACAGGCCTCCTACACCTTC. Translated, it gives CASSFPGQASYTF.